A selection of T cell receptor beta chains follows, all from one sample in a study of blood T cell repertoires in COVID-19. Profiling relied on immunoSEQ multiplex PCR, and the TCRdb table lists in-frame clones only, not all of them. Here the sample spans about 75,000 clones, 79% being singletons. The sample comprised peripheral blood. The source is an elderly woman with active or convalescent COVID-19. Both conserved end residues are part of each CDR3.

length,V,J,CDR3
13,TRBV3-1/TRBV3-2,TRBJ1-1,CASSPRGGIEAFF
14,TRBV3-1/TRBV3-2,TRBJ2-7,CASRASDNSYEQYF
14,TRBV7-2,TRBJ1-1,CASSLGVRGAEAFF
16,TRBV4-1,TRBJ2-1,CASSTLGTSGYNEQFF
14,TRBV15,TRBJ2-1,CATSGRASLHEQFF
13,TRBV6-2/TRBV6-3,TRBJ1-2,CASSLPTGVGYTF
15,TRBV19,TRBJ2-1,CASSGDRGLYNEQFF
14,TRBV2,TRBJ2-5,CASSPSLIVETQYF
13,TRBV2,TRBJ2-7,CASWPGGLLEQYF
15,TRBV5-1,TRBJ1-4,CASSLASGMIEKLFF
13,TRBV7-9,TRBJ1-1,CASSLGGQGGAFF
17,TRBV11-2,TRBJ1-6,CASSLDQGGSYNSPLHF
16,TRBV7-9,TRBJ1-6,CASSLATGQGRSPLHF
18,TRBV5-1,TRBJ1-2,CASSIGQGLISGSYGYTF
16,TRBV9,TRBJ2-2,CASSAVAGVGTGELFF
15,TRBV19,TRBJ2-7,CASSIATTGAYEQYF
14,TRBV3-1/TRBV3-2,TRBJ1-6,CASSQIQGESPLHF
19,TRBV7-2,TRBJ2-3,CASSLRARGLKTDTDTQYF
18,TRBV6-2/TRBV6-3,TRBJ2-3,CASSYPSSGRAVTDTQYF
15,TRBV5-1,TRBJ2-1,CASSPSGSTNNEQFF
12,TRBV12-5,TRBJ1-1,CASGLHRGEAFF
18,TRBV9,TRBJ2-3,CASSAGTSGFSSTDTQYF
18,TRBV7-2,TRBJ2-3,CASSLESMGKGDTDTQYF
14,TRBV27,TRBJ2-3,CASSLSANGYTQYF
13,TRBV19,TRBJ2-7,CASSHSGSYEQYF
14,TRBV4-2,TRBJ1-5,CASSRGQSNQPQHF
12,TRBV19,TRBJ1-5,CASSTERQPQHF
14,TRBV6-5,TRBJ2-3,CASKATGITDTQYF
14,TRBV30,TRBJ2-3,CASTGQVDWGTQYF
15,TRBV5-1,TRBJ1-1,CASSLVGRAITEAFF
14,TRBV14,TRBJ1-1,CASSHYREYTEAFF
14,TRBV5-6,TRBJ2-7,CASSVTAMFSEQYF
16,TRBV7-2,TRBJ2-7,CASSHRVLSGTYEQYF
15,TRBV19,TRBJ1-1,CASSIGDMGFTEAFF
16,TRBV7-8,TRBJ2-7,CASSFQRLALSYEQYF
13,TRBV7-2,TRBJ1-2,CASSRTGTGGYTF